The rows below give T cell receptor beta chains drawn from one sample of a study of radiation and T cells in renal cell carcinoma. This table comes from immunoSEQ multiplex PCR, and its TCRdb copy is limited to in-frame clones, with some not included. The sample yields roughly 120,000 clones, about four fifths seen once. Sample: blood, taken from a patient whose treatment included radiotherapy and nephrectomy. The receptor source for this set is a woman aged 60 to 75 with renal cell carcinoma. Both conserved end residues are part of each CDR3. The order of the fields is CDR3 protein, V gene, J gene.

CASSEEAAGVGVYEQYF,TRBV6-1,TRBJ2-7
CASSSFGRTGGTEAFF,TRBV4-1,TRBJ1-1
CASSPGRPSEQYF,TRBV5-8,TRBJ2-7
CASSVVGTSGSDEQFF,TRBV9,TRBJ2-1
CASSELRTPQHF,TRBV6-1,TRBJ1-5
CASSLGGAETQYF,TRBV5-1,TRBJ2-5
CASSPHTDTQYF,TRBV9,TRBJ2-3
CASSFSSNEKLFF,TRBV27,TRBJ1-4
CASSLKPYNSPLHF,TRBV28,TRBJ1-6
CASSGLSEGTGELFF,TRBV2,TRBJ2-2
CASSRGRSSYEQYF,TRBV7-2,TRBJ2-7
CASRYRDRANEQFF,TRBV7-9,TRBJ2-1
CASSPGARASSPQHF,TRBV19,TRBJ1-5
CAWSGTPKGTEAFF,TRBV30,TRBJ1-1
CASSSSGTGITYEQYF,TRBV19,NA
CASSPSGFMNTEAFF,TRBV18,TRBJ1-1
CASRGSTGGAYNEQFF,TRBV27,TRBJ2-1
CATSFSRANTEAFF,TRBV15,TRBJ1-1
CSASRGPNYGYTF,TRBV29-1,TRBJ1-2
CASSLFGGSYEQYF,TRBV5-1,NA
CAISESRGFAEAFF,TRBV10-3,TRBJ1-1
CGGTGKTEAFF,TRBV20-1,TRBJ1-1
CASSFSSDILLDEQFF,TRBV7-2,TRBJ2-1
CATTGRLETQYF,TRBV10-2,TRBJ2-5
CASSYHRPDAQGLSQPQHF,TRBV11-2,TRBJ1-5
CASSPSGASADTQYF,TRBV7-9,TRBJ2-3
CASRDQGVNGYTF,TRBV6-6,TRBJ1-2
CASSRGPDTQYF,TRBV6-5,TRBJ2-3
CASSLQGLDQPQHF,TRBV7-2,TRBJ1-5
CAWSNLGLGAYEQYF,TRBV30,TRBJ2-7
CASSIRPSTGKDEQYF,TRBV5-1,TRBJ2-7
CASTERAGTSSYNSPLHF,TRBV10-2,TRBJ1-6
CASSRDRGEQYF,TRBV7-2,NA
CASSQLNTEAFF,TRBV4-1,TRBJ1-1
CASSLGAVNTEAFF,TRBV6-1,TRBJ1-1
CASSFSGAATSYEQYF,TRBV7-8,TRBJ2-7
CASSQDGRWNSPLHF,TRBV14,TRBJ1-6
CATSRARDSPLHF,TRBV15,TRBJ1-6
CASSLFTGSTDTQYF,TRBV5-1,TRBJ2-3
CASSEQSGANVLTF,TRBV6-5,TRBJ2-6
CASSRTPRGELRDIQYF,TRBV4-1,TRBJ2-4
CASSPGGQNTGELFF,TRBV5-6,TRBJ2-2
CSVETGLPDEQYF,TRBV29-1,TRBJ2-7
CASSLAGRVAGNTIYF,TRBV5-4,TRBJ1-3
CASSFQLYEQYF,TRBV7-9,TRBJ2-7
CASSVDGGSGNTIYF,TRBV6-5,TRBJ1-3
CASSEGQRNYGYTF,TRBV2,TRBJ1-2
CANNIDGLLNTGELFF,TRBV10-3,TRBJ2-2
CASSGPGPTYGYTF,TRBV6-1,TRBJ1-2
CASSQDRGRELFF,TRBV4-2,TRBJ2-2
CASSPTGGNYGYTF,TRBV5-1,TRBJ1-2